This entry lists 17 T cell receptor beta chains sequenced from one sample in a study of T cells expressing NK-cell markers. TCRdb re-called the 5' RACE reads, yielding one record per CDR3 amino acid sequence without DNA. The listing records 400,000 to 550,000 distinct CDR3 sequences. Sequencing was performed on blood T cells: a sorted CD56 or NKG2C T cell subset, CD4+ or CD8+ T cells, or bulk PBMC T cells (not recorded which). These receptors originate from a woman between 18 and 70 years old in good health.

The chain combines TRBV5-1 with TRBJ2-7. Germline V gives CDR1 SGHRS, CDR2 YFSETQ. The CDR3 extends over 15 amino acids. CDR3: CASSPSSLGLYEQYF.

This sequence joins TRBV27 and TRBJ2-3; the TRBD2 assignment by TCRdb is unverifiable without DNA. The CDR3 consists of 14 residues. Per germline, CDR1 MNHEY and CDR2 SMNVEV (reference sequence). This CDR3 is CASRLAGKSDTQYF.

The V gene is TRBV4-3, the J gene TRBJ2-7; the TCRdb D gene call, TRBD2, has no DNA to confirm it. The CDR3 spans 16 residues. CDR1 is LGHNA and CDR2 is YSLEER in the germline V gene. The CDR3 region is CASSQDPAGGYYEQYF.

V and J are TRBV27 and TRBJ1-3; lacking DNA, the TRBD1 call made by TCRdb goes unchecked. There are 15 residues in the CDR3. Germline assignment: CDR1 MNHEY and CDR2 SMNVEV (reference sequence). CDR3 sequence reads: CASSFGTGPGNTIYF.

V gene TRBV12-5 combines with J gene TRBJ2-5; TCRdb's assignment of TRBD2 cannot be checked, as there is no DNA. Germline lookup yields CDR1 LGHNT and CDR2 FRNRAP. CDR3 length equals 15 residues. CDR3 sequence reads: CASNQRPTEEETQYF.

The genes are TRBV12-3 or TRBV12-4 and TRBJ1-2; checking the TCRdb D call of TRBD1 is not possible without DNA. CDR3 length equals 17 residues. CDR3 in amino acids: CASSSDRGTGGNYGYTF.

The chain has TRBV2 and TRBJ2-1; TCRdb selects TRBD2, and the lack of DNA leaves this call unchecked. The germline gives CDR1 SNHLY, CDR2 FYNNEI. The CDR3 has 14 amino acids. The CDR3 sequence: CASSENGRAYEQFF.

This chain uses TRBV6-2 or TRBV6-3 with TRBJ2-7; as DNA is missing, the TRBD1 call by TCRdb cannot be tested. CDR3 length: 14 amino acids. The germline gives CDR1 MNHEY, CDR2 SVGEGT. Here the CDR3 reads CASSALGDSYEQYF.

V usage is TRBV20-1 and J usage is TRBJ2-3; TCRdb indicates TRBD1, and absent DNA this call remains unverified. The CDR3 contains 15 residues. Germline V gene sequence: CDR1 DFQATT, CDR2 SNEGSKA (reference sequence). CDR3 sequence: CSAYRDRATADTQYF.

CDR3 region: CSVTQGSATEAFF. The chain couples TRBV29-1 to TRBJ1-1; TCRdb designates TRBD1, a call that cannot be tested without DNA. In germline, CDR1 is SQVTM, CDR2 ANQGSEA. This CDR3 has 13 residues. Drawing the rest from reference TRBV29-1 and TRBJ1-1, the complete variable domain is SAVISQKPSRDICQRGTSLTIQCQVDSQVTMMFWYRQQPGQSLTLIATANQGSEATYESGFVIDKFPISRPNLTFSTLTVSNMSPEDSSIYLCSVTQGSATEAFFGQGTRLTVV.

The gene calls are TRBV12-3 or TRBV12-4 and TRBJ2-2; the TCRdb call, TRBD1, lacks DNA for checking. This CDR3 spans 16 amino acids. CDR3 loop: CASSLEAGTNRRELFF.

V and J are TRBV24-1 and TRBJ2-1; the TCRdb D gene call, TRBD2, has no DNA to confirm it. This CDR3 has 14 residues. Germline loops: CDR1 KGHDR, CDR2 SFDVKD. This CDR3 reads CATSPSDGRNEQFF.

The chain links TRBV7-9 to TRBJ1-1; TCRdb returns TRBD1, unconfirmable since there is no DNA. CDR1 is SEHNR and CDR2 is FQNEAQ in the germline V gene (reference sequence). There are 16 residues in the CDR3. The CDR3 region is CASSSPLTTGGTEAFF.

V is TRBV12-3 or TRBV12-4 and J is TRBJ1-3. CDR3 length: 16 residues. CDR3 region: CASSFSTPKTGNTIYF.

The chain recombines TRBV7-2 with TRBJ2-3; the D call of TRBD2 rests on TCRdb alone, since no DNA is present to check it. The germline V gene has CDR1 SGHTA and CDR2 FQGNSA. The CDR3 has 16 residues. The CDR3 is CASSLRRTSRSDTQYF.

The gene calls are TRBV6-5 and TRBJ2-2; there is no DNA to check the TCRdb D call of TRBD2. The CDR3 has 20 residues. Germline CDR1 is MNHEY and CDR2 is SVGAGI. The chain's CDR3 is CASSSRLAGGPGSFTGELFF.

The rearrangement uses TRBV6-1 and TRBJ1-1. The CDR3 consists of 14 residues. Germline CDR1 MNHNS, CDR2 SASEGT. This CDR3 reads CASNIIPAGGIQFF.